The T cell receptor beta chain described here comes from a study of T cell responses to AZD1222 COVID-19 vaccine. Turning to this clone: Antigen: not known.

General study findings and limits: Vaccination with two AZD1222 doses was followed by a rise in Spike-specific TCR breadth and depth. Spike-wide coverage was observed for vaccine-associated CD4 TCRs, with dominant responses at 160-218 and 743-854.

Sequencing was performed with immunoSEQ multiplex PCR; in TCRdb, only in-frame clones are kept and a portion is missing. The data contain about 130,000 clones, about 88% of them singletons. This CDR3 spans 15 amino acids. Trimming took 8 bases from V and 5 from J; bases not matched to a gene: 8. CDR1 and CDR2 (germline): SGHVS, FQNEAQ. The sequence derives from an adult who received the AZD1222 COVID-19 vaccine. The input for sequencing was peripheral blood, taken 28 days after the second AZD1222 dose. The chain links TRBV7-8 to TRBJ2-1; 11 nucleotides match TRBD2. CDR3 protein: CASLPLAGVDNEQFF. The CDR3 DNA reads as TGTGCCAGCCTGCCACTAGCGGGAGTAGACAATGAGCAGTTCTTC.